The clone carrying this TCR beta chain was picked up a small number of times. Its antigen is currently unknown. The data are from a study of T-cell reconstitution after alpha-beta-depleted transplantation in children. Study outcomes and limitations: Newly produced T cells mostly provided counts and TCRbeta diversity after one year, as hyperexpanded clones declined. Recipient T cells and thymic progenitors that survived were the source of the high TCRbeta diversity seen at day 60 in some patients. In patients about two months after transplant, alpha-beta T cells reportedly arose from several hundred expanded graft clones.

TCRbeta library construction was performed incorporating unique molecular identifiers. TCRdb re-derived calls from the PCR reads in MiXCR, one entry per CDR3 protein. Of roughly 490,000 distinct CDR3 sequences listed, about an eighth are singletons. The V and J ends lost 1 base and 2 bases, in that order; junction bases with no gene match: 8. Germline lookup yields CDR1 MNHEY and CDR2 SVGEGT. The CDR3 is 18 amino acids. The V call is TRBV6-2 or TRBV6-3, the J call TRBJ2-1; 10 positions agree with TRBD2. This clonotype was obtained from a female patient between 2 and 15 years old who had a stem cell transplant for aplastic anemia, so the T cells may come from the graft donor. Sequencing was performed on PBMCs, mostly from graft donor cells, taken 180 days after TCRalphabeta/CD19-depleted stem cell transplant. CDR3 protein: CASSYFTLAGVPYNEQFF. The CDR3 nucleotides are TGTGCCAGCAGTTACTTCACGCTAGCGGGAGTGCCCTACAATGAGCAGTTCTTC.